A selection of T cell receptor beta chains follows, all from one sample in a study of somatic mutations in cytotoxic T cells in rheumatoid arthritis. Sequencing was performed with immunoSEQ multiplex PCR; in TCRdb, only in-frame clones are kept and a portion is missing. Among 15,000 to 20,000 clones listed, about four fifths were seen once. Specimen: CD8+ T cells sorted from blood. The receptors originated from an adult with rheumatoid arthritis. Each CDR3 is given with its conserved first and last residue. A D gene is named only where the DNA matches it firmly. The listing skips clone size in some rows; elsewhere it reads once, few, many or a size class.

>TRBV11-1|.|.|14|TRBJ2-5
CASSSKRYQETQYF
TGTGCCAGCAGCTCAAAACGGTACCAAGAGACCCAGTACTTC
>TRBV29-1|once|TRBD2|12|TRBJ2-1
CKGTSVFDEQFF
TGCAAAGGGACTAGCGTTTTCGATGAGCAGTTCTTC
>TRBV27|.|TRBD2|15|TRBJ2-2
CASRSLAGETGELFF
TGTGCCAGCAGGAGCCTAGCGGGAGAGACCGGGGAGCTGTTTTTT
>TRBV4-2|.|TRBD1|14|TRBJ2-7
CASSRTGGGDEQYF
TGTGCCAGCAGCCGGACAGGGGGCGGCGACGAGCAGTACTTC
>TRBV7-9|few|.|13|TRBJ1-1
CASSPPTVFEAFF
TGTGCCAGCAGCCCCCCGACAGTCTTTGAAGCTTTCTTT
>TRBV4-1|once|TRBD2|14|TRBJ2-1
CASSQDPGRAGQFF
TGCGCCAGCAGCCAAGATCCCGGGAGGGCAGGTCAGTTCTTC
>TRBV25-1|.|TRBD2|18|TRBJ2-1
CASSEFLVSAGVSNEQFF
TGTGCCAGCAGTGAATTCTTGGTGTCAGCGGGAGTAAGCAATGAGCAGTTCTTC
>TRBV29-1|.|.|13|TRBJ1-1
CSVEGGDGTEAFF
TGCAGCGTTGAGGGGGGGGATGGCACTGAAGCTTTCTTT
>TRBV27|.|.|14|TRBJ2-7
CASSSGAVGVEQYF
TGTGCCAGCAGTTCGGGGGCAGTCGGGGTCGAGCAGTACTTC
>TRBV6-6|few|.|11|TRBJ2-5
CAGGNGETQYF
TGTGCCGGGGGTAATGGAGAGACCCAGTACTTC
>TRBV25-1|few|.|16|TRBJ1-3
CASSLDGESSGNTIYF
TGTGCCAGCAGTTTGGACGGTGAGAGCTCTGGAAACACCATATATTTT
>TRBV15|.|TRBD1|14|TRBJ2-7
CATSRTGGLDEQYF
TGTGCCACCAGCAGAACAGGGGGCCTCGACGAGCAGTACTTC
>TRBV27|.|.|12|TRBJ2-1
CASGISANEQFF
TGTGCCAGTGGGATATCCGCCAATGAGCAGTTCTTC
>TRBV2|.|.|15|TRBJ1-5
CASSGPTPGDQPQHF
TGTGCCAGCAGTGGTCCTACCCCCGGGGATCAGCCCCAGCATTTT
>TRBV19|.|TRBD1|14|TRBJ1-1
CASTTGGLSTEAFF
TGTGCCAGTACCACAGGGGGGCTGAGCACTGAAGCTTTCTTT
>TRBV7-3|.|TRBD2|19|TRBJ2-3
CASSSGTSGIRISTDTQYF
TGTGCCAGCAGCTCGGGGACTAGCGGGATCCGAATTAGCACAGATACGCAGTATTTT
>TRBV5-6|.|.|13|TRBJ2-2
CASSFGVPGELFF
TGTGCCAGCAGCTTTGGGGTCCCCGGGGAGCTGTTTTTT
>TRBV13|few|TRBD1|13|TRBJ2-7
CASSPGQGWEQYF
TGTGCCAGCAGCCCCGGACAGGGGTGGGAGCAGTACTTC
>TRBV4-3|.|.|16|TRBJ2-7
CASSQDMRGATYEQYF
TGCGCCAGCAGCCAAGATATGCGCGGGGCCACCTACGAGCAGTACTTC
>TRBV18|.|.|13|TRBJ2-7
CASSPMGTYEQYF
TGTGCCAGCTCACCAATGGGGACCTACGAGCAGTACTTC
>TRBV11-3|once|.|13|TRBJ2-7
CASSLDRGYEQYF
TGTGCCAGCAGCTTAGATCGGGGCTACGAGCAGTACTTC
>TRBV10-2|.|.|13|TRBJ2-5
CASSEWIQETQYF
TGCGCCAGCAGTGAGTGGATCCAAGAGACCCAGTACTTC
>TRBV28|few|.|12|TRBJ2-7
CASSSTAYEQYF
TGTGCCAGCAGTTCGACAGCGTACGAGCAGTACTTC
>TRBV28|.|.|14|TRBJ2-1
CASGTVGSYNEQFF
TGTGCCAGCGGAACCGTCGGCTCCTACAATGAGCAGTTCTTC
>TRBV19|.|.|15|TRBJ1-2
CASSTALKGNYGYTF
TGTGCCAGTAGTACAGCTTTGAAGGGGAACTATGGCTACACCTTC
>TRBV7-9|.|.|12|TRBJ2-7
CASSRGVYEQYF
TGTGCCAGCAGCCGAGGAGTCTACGAGCAGTACTTC
>TRBV19|.|.|14|TRBJ2-5
CASSPGRGRIGQYF
TGTGCCAGTAGTCCGGGACGGGGTCGGATCGGCCAGTACTTC
>TRBV7-3|.|.|13|TRBJ2-7
CASSQFPGYEQYF
TGTGCCAGCAGCCAATTCCCGGGTTACGAGCAGTACTTC
>TRBV18|few|.|12|TRBJ1-1
CASSPMETEAFF
TGTGCCAGCTCACCAATGGAGACTGAAGCTTTCTTT
>TRBV5-1|.|.|14|TRBJ1-2
CASSLFGGNYGYTF
TGCGCCAGCAGCCTCTTTGGCGGCAACTATGGCTACACCTTC
>TRBV5-1|.|TRBD2|16|TRBJ2-7
CASSLGTGLAAYEQYF
TGCGCCAGCAGCTTGGGGACGGGACTAGCGGCCTACGAGCAGTACTTC
>TRBV27|.|TRBD2|15|TRBJ2-5
CASSLYRGSLETQYF
TGTGCCAGCAGTTTATATCGCGGGAGTCTCGAGACCCAGTACTTC
>TRBV5-1|.|.|15|TRBJ2-2
CASSLYRTNTGELFF
TGCGCCAGCAGCTTGTACAGGACGAACACCGGGGAGCTGTTTTTT
>TRBV7-3|.|TRBD2|15|TRBJ2-1
CASSSGLAGANEQFF
TGTGCCAGCAGCTCGGGACTAGCGGGAGCCAATGAGCAGTTCTTC
>TRBV16|few|.|12|TRBJ2-7
CASSQAVYEQYF
TGTGCCAGCAGCCAGGCAGTATACGAGCAGTACTTC
>TRBV28|.|.|16|TRBJ2-5
CASSTAAGAGQETQYF
TGTGCCAGCAGTACCGCCGCAGGGGCTGGTCAAGAGACCCAGTACTTC
>TRBV25-1|.|.|13|TRBJ2-2
CASSEYLTGELFF
TGTGCCAGCAGTGAATACCTAACCGGGGAGCTGTTTTTT
>TRBV27|.|TRBD2|16|TRBJ2-5
CASSLRSGRFLETQYF
TGTGCCAGCAGTTTACGGAGCGGGAGGTTCCTAGAGACCCAGTACTTC
>TRBV7-6|.|.|15|TRBJ2-7
CASSPPGDIGNEQYF
TGTGCCAGCAGCCCCCCCGGGGACATAGGGAACGAGCAGTACTTC
>TRBV7-9|.|.|13|TRBJ2-3
CASSLSLTDTQYF
TGTGCCAGCAGCTTATCCCTTACAGATACGCAGTATTTT